The sequence of this T cell receptor (beta chain) was determined in a study of T cell repertoires in cytomegalovirus infection. On the study more broadly: CMV infection together with matching HLA type was indicated by public TCR beta signatures.

Study outcomes and limitations: Public TCR beta family frequency separated CMV-and-HLA carriers, including in an independent cohort. CMV-specific TCR beta clonotypes restricted by HLA-C were the ones dominating the ex vivo response.

TCRdb used MiXCR to reprocess the reads, holding one entry per CDR3 protein. The sample includes around 290,000 distinct CDR3 sequences, roughly 23% of them seen just once. The CDR3 runs 14 residues. Looked up from germline, CDR1 is SQVTM and CDR2 is ANQGSEA. The ends lost 2 bases at V and 4 bases at J; junction bases unmatched: 3. This clonotype was counted a few times. Antigen: not known. The chain employs TRBV29-1 and TRBJ2-5; TRBD2 matches at 11 bases. The material sequenced was PBMCs. The clonotype originates from a human donor in good health (CMV status not recorded). Some clones in this sample may be carry-over from other donors' samples. CDR3 protein: CSVEPSGGSETQYF. The CDR3, as DNA: TGCAGCGTTGAACCTAGCGGGGGGTCAGAGACCCAGTACTTC.